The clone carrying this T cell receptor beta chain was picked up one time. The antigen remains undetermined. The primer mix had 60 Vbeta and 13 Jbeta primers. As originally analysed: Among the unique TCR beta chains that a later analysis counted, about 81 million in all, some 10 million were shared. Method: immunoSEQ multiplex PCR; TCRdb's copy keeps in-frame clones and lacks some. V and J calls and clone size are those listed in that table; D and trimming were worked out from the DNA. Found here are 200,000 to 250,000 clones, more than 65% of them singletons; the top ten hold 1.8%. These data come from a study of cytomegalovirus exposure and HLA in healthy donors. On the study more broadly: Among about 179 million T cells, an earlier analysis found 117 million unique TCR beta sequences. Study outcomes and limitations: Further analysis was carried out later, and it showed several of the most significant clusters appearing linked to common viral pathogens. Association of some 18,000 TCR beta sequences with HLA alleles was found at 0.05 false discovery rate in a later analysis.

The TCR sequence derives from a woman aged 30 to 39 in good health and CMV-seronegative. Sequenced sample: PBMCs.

Here the CDR3 reads CASKGRGLEQFF. CDR3 DNA: TGTGCCAGCAAGGGCAGGGGGCTTGAGCAGTTCTTC. The chain uses TRBV2 and TRBJ2-1; 8 nucleotides align to TRBD1. V shed 7 bases and J 9 bases; nucleotides not matched to a gene: 5. CDR3 length equals 12 residues. The germline CDR1 and CDR2 sequences are SNHLY and FYNNEI.